This TCR beta chain was retrieved from a study of blood T cell repertoires in COVID-19. Study-level information: The United States, Italy and Spain were the sources of the acute and convalescent COVID-19 samples.

Original handling: Nucleated cell number was recorded as an estimate derived from reference gene primer amplification. Produced via immunoSEQ multiplex PCR; TCRdb's table is partial and in-frame only. V, J and clone size are taken as reported in that table, and D and trimming were inferred from the DNA itself. Of tens of thousands of clones listed, more than 75% are singletons. This CDR3 has 14 residues. With 3 bases removed from V and 7 bases from J, the gap between germline ends came to 13 bases. Germline V gene sequence: CDR1 MNHEY, CDR2 SVGAGI. The receptor comes from a man aged 40-55 years with COVID-19, enrolled during active disease. This sequence joins TRBV6-5 and TRBJ1-5; tentatively, D is TRBD1 (6 bases). Specimen: peripheral blood. The CDR3 is CASSYQGYGQPQHF. CDR3 coding DNA: TGTGCCAGCAGTTATCAGGGGTATGGCCAGCCCCAGCATTTT.